These 13 T cell receptor beta chains were all obtained from the same sample, sequenced in a study of tumor-infiltrating lymphocytes in primary liver carcinoma. The investigators made TCR beta cDNA from about 500 ng total RNA, using a constant-region primer. Modified slightly, ARM-PCR produced TCR beta libraries over three nested multiplex PCR rounds. The two initial PCR rounds, about 9 cycles each, used TRBV1-TRBV30 forward and C-beta reverse primers. Using its own MiXCR run on the multiplex PCR reads, TCRdb lists one record per CDR3 protein. The repertoire holds some 200,000 distinct CDR3 sequences, with around 60% as singletons. The researchers obtained blood RNA from unsorted whole blood and also extracted germline DNA. The sample taken for sequencing was peripheral blood. The receptors originated from a woman in her sixties or seventies with primary liver carcinoma and hepatitis B virus infection.

Many counts were recorded for this clonotype. The CDR3 nucleotides are TGTGCCAGCAGTCCTATCGGGACTGGGGTATCGACACCCCAGCATTTT. This encodes CASSPIGTGVSTPQHF. This sequence joins TRBV12-3 or TRBV12-4 and TRBJ1-5, with TRBD1 as a possible D gene (5 bases). V was cut by 5 bases and J by 10 bases, with 24 bases left in between. CDR3 length equals 16 residues.

This clonotype was seen at least ten times. This sequence joins TRBV6-1 and TRBJ2-5; D call uncertain. This CDR3 spans 12 amino acids. Germline loops: CDR1 MNHNS, CDR2 SASEGT. V was cut by 0 bases and J by 5 bases, with 4 bases left in between. Here the CDR3 DNA reads TGTGCCAGCAGTGAAGCCTGGGAGACCCAGTACTTC. Translated, it gives CASSEAWETQYF.

On this clonotype itself: One end of the junction is discordant with germline, which a read error may explain. The V gene is TRBV11-2, the J gene TRBJ1-4, with 8 bases matching TRBD1. This CDR3 spans 14 amino acids. Looked up from germline, CDR1 is SGHAT and CDR2 is FQNNGV. The CDR3 DNA is TGCGCCAGCAGCTGGGACAGGTCTAATGAAAGACTGTTTTTT. It yields the protein CASSWDRSNERLFF. The entire variable domain, with the rest obtained from reference TRBV11-2 and TRBJ1-4, is as follows: EAGVAQSPRYKIIEKRQSVAFWCNPISGHATLYWYQQILGQGPKLLIQFQNNGVVDDSQLPKDRFSAERLKGVDSTLKIQPAKLEDSAVYLCASSWDRSNERLFFGSGTQLSVL.

With regard to this clonotype: A much larger clone differs from this one at a single base, so this may be a read error. V is TRBV12-3 or TRBV12-4 and J is TRBJ2-4; maybe TRBD2 (6 bases). The CDR3 sequence is 16 residues long. For the CDR3, the DNA is TGTGTCAGCGTGAGAAGGGCGGAGGGAGCCAAAAACATTCAGTACTTC. Protein sequence: CVSVRRAEGAKNIQYF.

A note on this clonotype: A much larger clonotype is one base distant, so this may be a read error. The CDR3 reads CDSSSRTGALNTEAFF. DNA of the CDR3: TGTGACAGCAGCTCAAGGACAGGGGCATTGAACACTGAAGCTTTCTTT. The V and J genes are TRBV7-8 and TRBJ1-1, with 9 bases lining up with TRBD1. Germline V lookup: CDR1 SGHVS, CDR2 FQNEAQ. There are 16 residues in the CDR3. The full variable domain, in which reference TRBV7-8 and TRBJ1-1 provide the parts outside the CDR3, is GAGVSQSPRYKVAKRGQDVALRCDPISGHVSLFWYQQALGQGPEFLTYFQNEAQLDKSGLPSDRFFAERPEGSVSTLKIQRTQQEDSAVYLCDSSSRTGALNTEAFFGQGTRLTVV.

This clonotype has just a few counts. The junction departs from the called germline gene at one end, perhaps through a read error. V is TRBV6-2 or TRBV6-3 and J is TRBJ1-5, with unresolved D. This CDR3 spans 14 amino acids. Germline-derived CDR1 and CDR2 are MNHEY and SVGEGT. DNA of the CDR3: TGTGCCAGTAGTCGATCCTATAGCAATCAGTCCCAGCATTTT. Translating it yields CASSRSYSNQSQHF.

This chain joins TRBV11-1 and TRBJ1-1; weak D call: TRBD1 (5 bases). This CDR3 contains 15 residues. Germline-derived CDR1 and CDR2 are SGHAT and FQDESV (reference sequence). With 5 bases removed from V and 2 bases from J, the gap between germline ends came to 15 bases. CDR3 nucleotide sequence: TGTGCCAGCAGCCCCGGTAACAGGATAAACACTGAAGCTTTCTTT. As protein: CASSPGNRINTEAFF.

Concerning this clonotype: The conserved phenylalanine or tryptophan is not found at the CDR3 terminus, so this likely reflects a read error. CDR3 DNA sequence: TGTGCCAGCAGCTACAGGGGGGAGTTAGAGACAGATACGCAGTATTAT. It specifies CASSYRGELETDTQYY. This chain links TRBV6-5 with TRBJ2-3; 8 bases match TRBD1. V was clipped by 6 bases and J by 3 bases; unmatched bases: 11. The V gene's germline CDR1 is MNHEY and CDR2 SVGAGI. The length of the CDR3 is 16 residues.

Turning to this clonotype: At one end, the junction sequence differs from germline, possibly due to a read error. The J gene is TRBJ2-4, the V gene TRBV11-2; D may be TRBD2 (5 bases). CDR1 is SGHAT and CDR2 is FQNNGV in the germline V gene. There are 18 residues in the CDR3. The CDR3 sequence: CASRLEFSGNLAKNIQYF. In DNA form, the CDR3 reads TGTGCCAGCAGATTAGAATTCTCGGGAAACTTAGCCAAAAACATTCAGTACTTC.

With respect to this clonotype: Given the absence of the conserved phenylalanine or tryptophan at the CDR3 end, a read error is likely. The chain carries TRBV12-3 or TRBV12-4 and TRBJ1-1; 7 bases align to TRBD1. This CDR3 is 13 amino acids long. The junction had 2 bases not matched to a gene; V was cut back by 6 bases and J by 1 base. This chain's CDR3 is CASSRQGNTEAFL. The CDR3 nucleotides read TGTGCCAGCAGCAGACAGGGGAACACTGAAGCTTTCCTC.

The sample holds many counts of this clonotype. Germline and junction disagree at one end, which may indicate a read error. The chain joins TRBV11-2 to TRBJ2-2; TRBD2 might be the D (7 bases). The CDR3 runs to 15 residues. Germline CDR1 SGHAT, CDR2 FQNNGV. The CDR3 protein is CASRLGGGNTGELFF. CDR3 coding DNA: TGTGCCAGCAGATTAGGGGGGGGGAACACCGGGGAGCTGTTTTTT.

This clonotype was detected a few times. The V and J genes are TRBV24-1 and TRBJ1-2, with 7 bases aligning to TRBD1. With V trimmed by 2 bases and J by 4 bases, 3 bases remained unmatched. Germline V gene lookup returns CDR1 KGHDR and CDR2 SFDVKD. CDR3 length: 14 amino acids. The CDR3 DNA follows: TGTGCCACCAGTGATTGGACAGGAACCTATGGCTACACCTTC. It translates to CATSDWTGTYGYTF.

Concerning this clonotype: At one of its ends the junction is not consistent with the germline gene, which may arise from a read error. V usage is TRBV28 and J usage is TRBJ2-2; D might be TRBD2 (5 bases). This CDR3 spans 13 amino acids. Looked up from germline, CDR1 is MDHEN and CDR2 is SYDVKM. The CDR3 loop reads CASRKGPTGELFF. The CDR3 bases are TGTGCCAGCAGGAAGGGTCCCACCGGGGAGCTGTTTTTC. Together with reference TRBV28 and TRBJ2-2, the CDR3 gives the full variable domain: DVKVTQSSRYLVKRTGEKVFLECVQDMDHENMFWYRQDPGLGLRLIYFSYDVKMKEKGDIPEGYSVSREKKERFSLILESASTNQTSMYLCASRKGPTGELFFGEGSRLTVL.